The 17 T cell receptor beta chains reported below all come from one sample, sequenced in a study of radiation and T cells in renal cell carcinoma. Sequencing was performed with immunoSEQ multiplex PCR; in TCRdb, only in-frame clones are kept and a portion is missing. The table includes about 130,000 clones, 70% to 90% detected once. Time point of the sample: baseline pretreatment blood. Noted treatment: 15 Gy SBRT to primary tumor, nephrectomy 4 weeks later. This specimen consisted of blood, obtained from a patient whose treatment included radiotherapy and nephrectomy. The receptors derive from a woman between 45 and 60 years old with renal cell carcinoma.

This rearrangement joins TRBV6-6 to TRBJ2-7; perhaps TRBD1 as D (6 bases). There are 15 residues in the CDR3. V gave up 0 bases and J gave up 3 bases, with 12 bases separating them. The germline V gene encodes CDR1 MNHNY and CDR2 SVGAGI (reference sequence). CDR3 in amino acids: CASSYSRGRGYEQYF. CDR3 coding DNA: TGTGCCAGCAGTTACTCACGCGGCAGGGGCTACGAGCAGTACTTC.

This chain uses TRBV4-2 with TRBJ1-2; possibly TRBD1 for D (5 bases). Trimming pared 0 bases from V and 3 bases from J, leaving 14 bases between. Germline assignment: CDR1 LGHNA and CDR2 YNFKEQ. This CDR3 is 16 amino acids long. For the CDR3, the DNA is TGTGCCAGCAGCCAAGATGAGGGGAGTAGAGACTATGGCTACACCTTC. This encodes CASSQDEGSRDYGYTF.

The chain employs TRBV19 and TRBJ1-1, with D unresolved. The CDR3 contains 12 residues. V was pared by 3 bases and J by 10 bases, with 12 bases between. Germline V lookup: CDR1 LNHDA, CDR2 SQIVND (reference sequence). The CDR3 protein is CASSIGLKVAFF. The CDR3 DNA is TGTGCCAGTAGTATCGGCTTAAAGGTAGCTTTCTTT.

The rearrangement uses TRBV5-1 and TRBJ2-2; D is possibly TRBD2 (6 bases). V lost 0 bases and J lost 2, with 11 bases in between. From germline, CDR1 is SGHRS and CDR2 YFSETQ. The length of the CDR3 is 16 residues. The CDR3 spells CASSLEWAGNTGELFF. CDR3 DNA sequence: TGCGCCAGCAGCTTGGAATGGGCGGGAAACACCGGGGAGCTGTTTTTT.

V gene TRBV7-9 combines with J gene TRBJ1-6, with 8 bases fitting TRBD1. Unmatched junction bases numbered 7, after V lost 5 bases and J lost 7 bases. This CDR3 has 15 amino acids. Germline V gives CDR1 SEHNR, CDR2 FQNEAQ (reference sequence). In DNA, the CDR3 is TGTGCCAGCAGCGAATGGACAGGGCGCAATTCACCCCTCCACTTT. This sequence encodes CASSEWTGRNSPLHF.

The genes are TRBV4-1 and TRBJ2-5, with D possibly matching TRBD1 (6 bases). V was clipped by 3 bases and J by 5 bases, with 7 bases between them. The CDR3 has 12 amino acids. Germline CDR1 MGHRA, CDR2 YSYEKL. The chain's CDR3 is CASSHQGETQYF. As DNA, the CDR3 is TGCGCCAGCAGCCATCAGGGGGAGACCCAGTACTTC.

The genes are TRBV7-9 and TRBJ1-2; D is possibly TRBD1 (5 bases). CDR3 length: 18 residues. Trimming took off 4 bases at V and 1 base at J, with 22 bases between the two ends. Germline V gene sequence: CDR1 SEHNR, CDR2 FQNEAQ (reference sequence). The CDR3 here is CASSSYLKTGLSNYGYTF. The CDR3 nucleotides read TGTGCCAGCAGCTCGTACCTAAAAACAGGACTAAGTAACTATGGCTACACCTTC.

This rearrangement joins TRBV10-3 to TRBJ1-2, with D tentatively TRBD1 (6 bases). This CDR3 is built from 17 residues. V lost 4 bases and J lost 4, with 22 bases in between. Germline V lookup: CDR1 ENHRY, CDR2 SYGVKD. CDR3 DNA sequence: TGTGCCATCAGTGTCCCCCTCACAGGGCCCCTGGGCTATGGCTACACCTTC. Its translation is CAISVPLTGPLGYGYTF.

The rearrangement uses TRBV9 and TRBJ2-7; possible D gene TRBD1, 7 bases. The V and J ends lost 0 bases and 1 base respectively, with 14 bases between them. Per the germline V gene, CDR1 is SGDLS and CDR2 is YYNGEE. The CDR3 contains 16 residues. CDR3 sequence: CASSVESQGGSYEQYF. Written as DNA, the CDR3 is TGTGCCAGCAGCGTAGAGTCTCAGGGGGGATCCTACGAGCAGTACTTC.

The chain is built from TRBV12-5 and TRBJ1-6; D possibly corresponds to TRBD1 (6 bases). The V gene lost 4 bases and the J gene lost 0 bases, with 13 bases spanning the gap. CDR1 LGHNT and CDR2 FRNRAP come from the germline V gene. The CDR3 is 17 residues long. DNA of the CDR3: TGTGCTAGTGGTTGGATGACAGGTAGCTCCTATAATTCACCCCTCCACTTT. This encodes CASGWMTGSSYNSPLHF.

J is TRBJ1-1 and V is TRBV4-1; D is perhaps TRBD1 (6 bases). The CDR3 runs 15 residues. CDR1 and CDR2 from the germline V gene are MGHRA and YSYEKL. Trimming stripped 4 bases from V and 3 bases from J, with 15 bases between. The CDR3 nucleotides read TGCGCCAGCAGCCGGACTAAACAGGGATACACTGAAGCTTTCTTT. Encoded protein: CASSRTKQGYTEAFF.

The CDR3 DNA is TGTGCCAGCAGCTTAGAGGCGGGAGATACGCAGTATTTT. Encoded protein: CASSLEAGDTQYF. This chain links TRBV7-9 with TRBJ2-3; D may be TRBD2 (5 bases). The CDR3 runs 13 residues. The V gene lost 1 base and the J gene lost 5 bases, with 7 bases spanning the gap. CDR1 SEHNR and CDR2 FQNEAQ come from the germline V gene (reference sequence).

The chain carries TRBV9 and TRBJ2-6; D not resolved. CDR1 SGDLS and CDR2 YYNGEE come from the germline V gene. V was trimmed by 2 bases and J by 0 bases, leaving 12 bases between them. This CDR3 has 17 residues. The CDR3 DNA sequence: TGTGCCAGCAGCGTCAACCTTTGGGTCTCTGGGGCCAACGTCCTGACTTTC. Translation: CASSVNLWVSGANVLTF. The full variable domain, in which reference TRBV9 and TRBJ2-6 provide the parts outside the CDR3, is DSGVTQTPKHLITATGQRVTLRCSPRSGDLSVYWYQQSLDQGLQFLIQYYNGEERAKGNILERFSAQQFPDLHSELNLSSLELGDSALYFCASSVNLWVSGANVLTFGAGSRLTVL.

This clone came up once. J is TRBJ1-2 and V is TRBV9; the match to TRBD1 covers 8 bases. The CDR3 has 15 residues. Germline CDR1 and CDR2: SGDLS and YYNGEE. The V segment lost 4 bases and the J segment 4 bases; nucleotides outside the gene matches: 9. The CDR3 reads CASSTYRGEPYGYTF. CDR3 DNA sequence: TGTGCCAGCAGCACGTACAGGGGGGAACCCTATGGCTACACCTTC.

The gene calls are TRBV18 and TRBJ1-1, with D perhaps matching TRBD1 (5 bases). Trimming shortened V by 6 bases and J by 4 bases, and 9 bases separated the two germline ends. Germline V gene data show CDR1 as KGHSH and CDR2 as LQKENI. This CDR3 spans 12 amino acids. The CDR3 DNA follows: TGTGCCAGCTCGGACCAGGGCACTGAAGCTTTCTTT. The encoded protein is CASSDQGTEAFF.

The CDR3 here is CASSLIRSSSYEQYF. Written as DNA, the CDR3 is TGTGCCAGCAGCTTAATTCGGTCCAGCTCCTACGAGCAGTACTTC. This chain links TRBV7-9 with TRBJ2-7; D ambiguous. The CDR3 runs to 15 residues. Deletions cut 2 bases from V and 0 bases from J, with 11 bases between. Looked up from germline, CDR1 is SEHNR and CDR2 is FQNEAQ (reference sequence).

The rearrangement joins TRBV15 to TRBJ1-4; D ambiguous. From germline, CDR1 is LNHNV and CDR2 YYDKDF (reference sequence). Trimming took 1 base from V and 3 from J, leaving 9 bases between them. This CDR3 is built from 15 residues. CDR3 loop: CATSRASAANEKLFF. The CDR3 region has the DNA TGTGCCACCAGCAGAGCATCGGCAGCTAATGAAAAACTGTTTTTT. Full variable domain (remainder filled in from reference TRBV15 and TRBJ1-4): DAMVIQNPRYQVTQFGKPVTLSCSQTLNHNVMYWYQQKSSQAPKLLFHYYDKDFNNEADTPDNFQSRRPNTSFCFLDIRSPGLGDTAMYLCATSRASAANEKLFFGSGTQLSVL.